This T cell receptor (beta chain) comes out of a study of blood T cells in healthy people across ages. Study-wide background: Template-switching capture recovered about one barcoded beta molecule per two T cells.

Every donor contributed roughly 10 milliliters of peripheral blood by blood draw. This CDR3 is 13 amino acids long. Germline-derived CDR1 and CDR2 are KGHDR and SFDVKD. V shed 9 bases and J 11 bases; nucleotides not matched to a gene: 11. A sample-barcoded 5' primer and a J-beta primer mix were used in a second PCR of roughly 6 to 11 cycles. TCRdb ran MiXCR on the 5' RACE reads and lists one entry per CDR3 protein. The sample yields about 1.5 million distinct CDR3 sequences, 35% to 45% seen once. V is TRBV24-1 and J is TRBJ2-5, with 10 bases aligning to TRBD1. The TCR sequence derives from a woman aged 18-35 years in good health. The sequenced sample consisted of blood. The CDR3 here is CATGQGESKEQYF. The CDR3 bases are TGTGCCACCGGACAGGGGGAATCGAAAGAGCAGTACTTC.